The 29 T cell receptor beta chains reported below all come from one sample, sequenced in a study of CD4 T cells in relation to SARS-CoV-2 and coronaviruses (dated by TCRdb to the early 2020s). Libraries were made using the immunoSEQ multiplex PCR assay. TCRdb limited this immuneACCESS table to in-frame rearrangements with V and J called. A share of clones is missing; checked studies link under half to unresolved V genes, and the rest is unexplained. A total of roughly 18,000 clones appear in this sample, around 77% of them only once. Clones ranked in the top ten supply over 25% of the sample. Their target antigens are unknown. CD4+ T cells from unexposed donors were collected before the COVID-19 pandemic (2011-2018). Following 10 days of culture, the EasySep CD4+ T cell isolation kit was used to isolate CD4+ T cells. Sequencing was carried out using CD4+ T cells from PBMCs, cultured in vitro. The origin of the receptors is a human donor in good health.

The J gene is TRBJ2-1, the V gene TRBV2; 7 bases are shared with TRBD2. V lost 7 bases and J lost 6; bases outside the gene matches: 6. The CDR3 runs to 13 residues. CDR1 and CDR2 from the germline V gene are SNHLY and FYNNEI. CDR3 protein: CASTGGRANEQFF. The CDR3, as DNA: TGTGCCAGCACGGGCGGGAGAGCCAATGAGCAGTTCTTC.

V usage is TRBV11-2 and J usage is TRBJ1-4, with no clear D. The V and J ends lost 1 base and 8 bases respectively, with 8 bases between them. Germline CDR1 is SGHAT and CDR2 is FQNNGV. This CDR3 has 13 amino acids. The CDR3: CASSLVLEEKLFF. CDR3 coding DNA: TGTGCCAGCAGCTTAGTTTTGGAGGAAAAACTGTTTTTT.

This chain uses TRBV6-4 with TRBJ2-3; 12 nucleotides align to TRBD2. Germline CDR1 reads MRHNA; CDR2 reads SNTAGT. The CDR3 is 15 residues long. V lost 5 bases to trimming and J lost 2 bases; unmatched junction nucleotides: 2. The CDR3 is CASSRTSGTTDTQYF. For the CDR3, the DNA is TGTGCCAGCAGTCGGACTAGCGGGACCACAGATACGCAGTATTTT.

The chain links TRBV5-1 to TRBJ2-7, with 14 bases that match TRBD2. CDR3 size: 15 residues. The V and J ends lost 0 bases and 9 bases, in that order; junction bases with no gene match: 5. From germline, CDR1 is SGHRS and CDR2 YFSETQ. The DNA for the CDR3 is TGCGCCAGCAGCTTGGGGGGACTAGCGGGAGATGTGCAGTACTTC. As protein: CASSLGGLAGDVQYF.

The chain recombines TRBV9 with TRBJ2-7; TRBD1 might be the D (5 bases). Germline V gene sequence: CDR1 SGDLS, CDR2 YYNGEE. Trimming left V 4 bases short and J 2 bases short, with 13 bases between. The CDR3 sequence is 14 residues long. CDR3 loop: CASSPRGHTYEQYF. CDR3 DNA sequence: TGTGCCAGCAGCCCCCGCGGACATACCTACGAGCAGTACTTC.

The chain recombines TRBV2 with TRBJ2-4, with unresolved D. The CDR3 runs 18 residues. Germline lookup yields CDR1 SNHLY and CDR2 FYNNEI. With 5 bases removed from V and 0 bases from J, the gap between germline ends came to 20 bases. The CDR3 region is CASSLFGEQLLAKNIQYF. Here the CDR3 DNA reads TGTGCCAGCAGTTTATTTGGGGAACAGCTACTAGCCAAAAACATTCAGTACTTC.

The chain combines TRBV12-3 or TRBV12-4 with TRBJ1-2; D unclear. CDR3 size: 12 residues. Trimming removed 3 bases at V and 6 bases at J, with 8 bases between. The CDR3 nucleotides read TGTGCCAGCAGTTTTCCTGGGCATGGCTACACCTTC. It yields the protein CASSFPGHGYTF.

The chain carries TRBV15 and TRBJ1-1; no definite D call. V lost 5 bases and J lost 4, with 11 bases in between. This CDR3 has 13 amino acids. Germline lookup yields CDR1 LNHNV and CDR2 YYDKDF (reference sequence). The CDR3 bases are TGTGCCACCAGCGGCCGGGTGGGCACTGAAGCTTTCTTT. Translated, it gives CATSGRVGTEAFF.

The rearrangement links TRBV6-5 to TRBJ2-1, with D possibly TRBD2 on 5 matching bases. Germline values: CDR1 MNHEY, CDR2 SVGAGI. The V and J ends lost 6 bases and 8 bases respectively, with 11 bases between them. The CDR3 spans 12 residues. The CDR3 nucleotides read TGTGCCAGCAGGGGAGTGCAGTATGAGCAGTTCTTC. The encoded protein is CASRGVQYEQFF.

This chain connects TRBV30 to TRBJ1-3, with D possibly being TRBD1 (6 bases). The CDR3 runs to 13 residues. CDR1 GTSNPN and CDR2 SVGIG come from the germline V gene (reference sequence). Trimming took 1 base from V and 2 from J, leaving 6 bases between them. CDR3 region: CAWSGTAGNTIYF. The DNA of the CDR3 is TGTGCCTGGAGTGGGACAGCTGGAAACACCATATATTTT. Drawing the rest from reference TRBV30 and TRBJ1-3, the complete variable domain is SQTIHQWPATLVQPVGSPLSLECTVEGTSNPNLYWYRQAAGRGLQLLFYSVGIGQISSEVPQNLSASRPQDRQFILSSKKLLLSDSGFYLCAWSGTAGNTIYFGEGSWLTVV.

The rearrangement joins TRBV3-1 (or the pseudogene TRBV3-2) to TRBJ2-2, with D unresolved. The germline V gene has CDR1 LGHDT and CDR2 YNNKEL (reference sequence). This CDR3 has 17 amino acids. V lost 3 bases to trimming and J lost 0 bases, with 14 bases between them. CDR3 sequence: CASSQQTPGPNTGELFF. The CDR3 DNA is TGTGCCAGCAGCCAGCAAACACCGGGCCCGAACACCGGGGAGCTGTTTTTT.

The genes are TRBV7-3 and TRBJ1-3; possible D gene TRBD1, 5 bases. Germline V gene sequence: CDR1 SGHTA, CDR2 FQGTGA. CDR3 length: 16 amino acids. Trimming took 2 bases from V and 3 from J, leaving 14 bases between them. CDR3: CASSLCVGGSGNTIYF. CDR3 bases: TGTGCCAGCAGCTTATGTGTCGGGGGTAGTGGAAACACCATATATTTT.

The V gene is TRBV5-4, the J gene TRBJ1-1; D uncertain. The V end was cut by 4 bases, the J end by 3 bases, with 16 bases between. The CDR3 covers 15 residues. Germline CDR1 is SGHNT and CDR2 is YYREEE (reference sequence). Here the CDR3 reads CASSGPPNGDTEAFF. The DNA of the CDR3 is TGTGCCAGCAGCGGCCCCCCTAACGGGGACACTGAAGCTTTCTTT.

V and J are TRBV20-1 and TRBJ1-1; TRBD1 might be the D (5 bases). V was trimmed by 3 bases and J by 3 bases, leaving 17 bases between them. The V gene's germline CDR1 is DFQATT and CDR2 SNEGSKA (reference sequence). The CDR3 sequence is 15 residues long. This CDR3 is CSASLGTAGDTEAFF. CDR3 coding DNA: TGCAGTGCTAGTCTAGGGACGGCTGGGGACACTGAAGCTTTCTTT.

The V call is TRBV5-1, the J call TRBJ2-5; 7 bases match TRBD1. The germline gives CDR1 SGHRS, CDR2 YFSETQ. This CDR3 spans 15 amino acids. The junction had 10 bases not matched to a gene; V was cut back by 4 bases and J by 4 bases. CDR3 sequence (DNA): TGCGCCAGCAGCCCTCGAATAGGGGGCGGAGAGACCCAGTACTTC. This gives the protein CASSPRIGGGETQYF. Full variable domain (remainder filled in from reference TRBV5-1 and TRBJ2-5): KAGVTQTPRYLIKTRGQQVTLSCSPISGHRSVSWYQQTPGQGLQFLFEYFSETQRNKGNFPGRFSGRQFSNSRSEMNVSTLELGDSALYLCASSPRIGGGETQYFGPGTRLLVL.

The rearrangement links TRBV5-1 to TRBJ1-1, with 7 nucleotides matching TRBD1. Germline V lookup: CDR1 SGHRS, CDR2 YFSETQ. The CDR3 spans 16 residues. With 0 bases clipped from V and 0 bases from J, the junction kept 5 bases outside the gene matches. This CDR3 is CASSLDGTAMNTEAFF. CDR3 nucleotide sequence: TGCGCCAGCAGCTTGGACGGGACAGCAATGAACACTGAAGCTTTCTTT.

The chain combines TRBV28 with TRBJ2-7; 14 bases fit TRBD2. This CDR3 is 15 amino acids long. CDR1 MDHEN and CDR2 SYDVKM come from the germline V gene. V shed 2 bases, J shed 9 bases, and the junction held 6 bases outside the gene matches. The CDR3 bases are TGTGCCAGCAGTTTACCGGGACTAGCGGGAGAGGTGCAGTACTTC. Translated, it gives CASSLPGLAGEVQYF.

The CDR3 coding sequence is TGTGCCAGCAGTGAAGGTAGGGGTGAAGCTACGCAGTATTTT. Translating gives CASSEGRGEATQYF. This sequence joins TRBV6-1 and TRBJ2-3; a possible D gene is TRBD1 (5 bases). The CDR3 runs to 14 residues. The V end lost 1 base, the J end lost 8 bases, and 13 bases lay between the germline ends. Germline assignment: CDR1 MNHNS and CDR2 SASEGT.

About this clone: Additional DNA sequences in this sample encode the identical CDR3. This chain uses TRBV30 with TRBJ1-3; no clear D. The V end was cut by 0 bases, the J end by 4 bases, with 10 bases between. Germline CDR1 GTSNPN, CDR2 SVGIG (reference sequence). This CDR3 spans 14 amino acids. The CDR3 loop reads CAWSVRRAGNTIYF. DNA for the CDR3: TGTGCCTGGAGTGTAAGGAGGGCGGGAAACACCATATATTTT. Drawing the rest from reference TRBV30 and TRBJ1-3, the complete variable domain is SQTIHQWPATLVQPVGSPLSLECTVEGTSNPNLYWYRQAAGRGLQLLFYSVGIGQISSEVPQNLSASRPQDRQFILSSKKLLLSDSGFYLCAWSVRRAGNTIYFGEGSWLTVV.

The rearrangement uses TRBV9 and TRBJ1-2, with 8 bases fitting TRBD1. The CDR3 is made up of 14 amino acids. With 1 base clipped from V and 4 bases from J, the junction kept 3 bases outside the gene matches. Germline V gene sequence: CDR1 SGDLS, CDR2 YYNGEE. The DNA for the CDR3 is TGTGCCAGCAGCGTAACGGACAGGGCCTATGGCTACACCTTC. Protein product: CASSVTDRAYGYTF.

This chain uses TRBV3-1 (or the pseudogene TRBV3-2) with TRBJ1-3; possibly TRBD1 for D (5 bases). In germline, CDR1 is LGHDT, CDR2 YNNKEL (reference sequence). V shed 8 bases and J shed 1 base, with 6 bases lying between them. The CDR3 covers 12 residues. CDR3 coding DNA: TGTGCCAGCGGGGGGTCTGGAAACACCATATATTTT. Translated: CASGGSGNTIYF.

The gene calls are TRBV6-7 and TRBJ1-2; D possibly corresponds to TRBD1 (6 bases). TRBV6-7 is an ORF; its function is uncertain. CDR3 size: 13 residues. Trimming removed 6 bases from V and 4 bases from J, with 12 bases in between. The CDR3 region is CASSGGGLYGYTF. CDR3 DNA sequence: TGTGCCAGCAGCGGGGGGGGGCTCTATGGCTACACCTTC.

This chain joins TRBV2 and TRBJ2-2; a possible D gene is TRBD1 (6 bases). Trimming cost V 6 bases and J 6 bases, with 11 bases left between them. Germline-derived CDR1 and CDR2 are SNHLY and FYNNEI. CDR3 length equals 13 residues. CDR3 residues: CASSYQGSGELFF. CDR3 sequence (DNA): TGTGCCAGCAGCTATCAGGGGTCCGGGGAGCTGTTTTTT.

The chain couples TRBV9 to TRBJ1-3; TRBD1 aligns across 8 bases. Trimming at V came to 0 bases and at J to 2 bases, leaving 4 bases not matched to a gene. Germline CDR1 SGDLS, CDR2 YYNGEE. The CDR3 has 16 residues. The CDR3 loop reads CASSVDSGGTGNTIYF. The CDR3 coding sequence is TGTGCCAGCAGCGTAGATTCAGGGGGCACTGGAAACACCATATATTTT.

This clone appeared a single time. This rearrangement joins TRBV5-4 to TRBJ1-4; perhaps TRBD1 as D (6 bases). Trimming pared 0 bases from V and 11 bases from J, leaving 17 bases between. This CDR3 region has 15 residues. From germline, CDR1 is SGHNT and CDR2 YYREEE (reference sequence). CDR3 sequence reads: CASSLGTAGQGKLFF. The CDR3, as DNA: TGTGCCAGCAGCTTGGGGACAGCGGGGCAGGGTAAACTGTTTTTT.

The J gene is TRBJ1-5, the V gene TRBV28; 11 bases fit TRBD1. The germline gives CDR1 MDHEN, CDR2 SYDVKM. Trimming removed 5 bases from V and 12 bases from J; junction bases left unmatched: 9. The length of the CDR3 is 14 residues. CDR3 sequence (DNA): TGTGCCAGCAGTACTAAGGGACAGGGGGGGAACCAGCATTTT. Residues: CASSTKGQGGNQHF.

The gene calls are TRBV9 and TRBJ1-3; D not certain. Per germline, CDR1 SGDLS and CDR2 YYNGEE. V lost 0 bases to trimming and J lost 0 bases, with 7 bases between them. The CDR3 loop spans 15 amino acids. CDR3: CASSVGGDSGNTIYF. The CDR3 region has the DNA TGTGCCAGCAGCGTAGGTGGCGACTCTGGAAACACCATATATTTT.

The chain has TRBV24-1 and TRBJ2-1, with D maybe TRBD1 (5 bases). Germline values: CDR1 KGHDR, CDR2 SFDVKD. The CDR3 has 13 residues. V lost 5 bases to trimming and J lost 6 bases, with 10 bases between them. CDR3 amino acids: CATSVGHSNEQFF. DNA of the CDR3: TGTGCCACCAGTGTTGGACATAGCAATGAGCAGTTCTTC.

The chain recombines TRBV19 with TRBJ1-2; TRBD1 agrees at 7 bases. V lost 7 bases, J lost 4 bases, and 12 bases stayed unmatched. The CDR3 consists of 15 residues. Germline lookup yields CDR1 LNHDA and CDR2 SQIVND (reference sequence). This chain's CDR3 is CASTPNWDSIYGYTF. CDR3 coding DNA: TGTGCCAGTACTCCCAATTGGGACAGCATCTATGGCTACACCTTC.